The present T cell receptor (beta chain) was sequenced within a study of T-cell reconstitution after alpha-beta-depleted transplantation in children. Findings and limits, study-wide: It was reported that alpha-beta T cells came from several hundred expanded graft clones (about two months after transplant). Newly generated T cells supplied most T-cell counts and diversity one year post-transplant.

Germline CDR1 and CDR2: MDHEN and SYDVKM. This CDR3 is 16 amino acids long. Trimming stripped 6 bases from V and 2 bases from J, with 18 bases between. Preparing the TCRbeta library involved the use of unique molecular identifiers. One entry per CDR3 protein, called by TCRdb with MiXCR from the PCR reads. Of 330,000 or so distinct CDR3 sequences in the sample, roughly 9.1% were seen once. This clonotype was counted at least ten times. Its antigen is currently unknown. The chain has TRBV28 and TRBJ2-3; possibly TRBD1 for D (6 bases). The TCR comes from a boy younger than two with acute myeloid leukemia, due to receive a stem cell transplant. This material consisted of PBMCs, taken before TCRalphabeta/CD19-depleted stem cell transplant. CDR3 sequence reads: CASSLGTLVFTDTQYF. The CDR3 nucleotides read TGTGCCAGCAGCCTCGGGACACTAGTTTTCACAGATACGCAGTATTTT.